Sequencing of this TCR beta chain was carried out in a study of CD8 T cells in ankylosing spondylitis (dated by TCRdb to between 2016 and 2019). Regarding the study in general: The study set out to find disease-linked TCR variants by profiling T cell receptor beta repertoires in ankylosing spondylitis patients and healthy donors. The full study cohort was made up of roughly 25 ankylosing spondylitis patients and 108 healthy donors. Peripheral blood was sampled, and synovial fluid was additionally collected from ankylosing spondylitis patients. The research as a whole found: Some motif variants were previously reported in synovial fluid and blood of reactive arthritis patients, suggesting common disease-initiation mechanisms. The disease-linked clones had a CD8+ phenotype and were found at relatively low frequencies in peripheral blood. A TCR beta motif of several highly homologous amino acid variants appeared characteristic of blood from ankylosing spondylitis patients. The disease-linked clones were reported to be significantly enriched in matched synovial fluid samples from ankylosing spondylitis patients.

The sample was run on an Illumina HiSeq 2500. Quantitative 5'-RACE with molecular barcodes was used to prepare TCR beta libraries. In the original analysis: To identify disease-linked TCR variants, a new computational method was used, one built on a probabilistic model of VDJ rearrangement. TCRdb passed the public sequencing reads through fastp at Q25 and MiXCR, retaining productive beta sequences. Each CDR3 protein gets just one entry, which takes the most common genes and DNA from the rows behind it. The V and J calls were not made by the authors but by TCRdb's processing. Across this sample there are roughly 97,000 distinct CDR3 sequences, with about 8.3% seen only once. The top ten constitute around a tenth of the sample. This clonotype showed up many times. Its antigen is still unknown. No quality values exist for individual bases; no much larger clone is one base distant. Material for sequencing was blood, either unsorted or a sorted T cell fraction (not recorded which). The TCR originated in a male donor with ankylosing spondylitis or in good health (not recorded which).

Read as DNA, the sequence is TGCGCCAGCAGCTCCGTCATACAGGGGCACTTTAACACTGAAGCTTTCTTT. Its translation reads: CASSSVIQGHFNTEAFF. The V and J genes are TRBV5-1 and TRBJ1-1, with 7 bases aligning to TRBD1. The germline V gene sets CDR1 to SGHRS and CDR2 to YFSETQ. For this chain, trimming is 3 bases at the V end and 2 bases at the J end, and the number of junction bases without a gene match is 13. Including the terminal cysteine and phenylalanine, the CDR3 comprises 17 residues. Left in the record is the CDR3 DNA by itself, 51 bases read in frame from the first base.